The table lists the clone carrying this TCR beta chain with many counts. What it binds is not known. The sample belongs to a study of CD8+CD57+ T cells in acquired aplastic anemia. The study, taken as a whole, reports: Patients and controls shared some 29 CD8+ CDR3 sequences, which appeared highly expressed in patients and within their immunodominant clones.

The study profiled TCR beta VDJ and CDR3 using genomic DNA as template. TCRdb itself ran the reads through MiXCR, one entry per CDR3 protein. There are fewer than 250,000 distinct CDR3 sequences in the sample; 47% occur only once, and 6.5% to 8% lies in the top ten. It was patients with CD8+CD57+ cell expansion by flow cytometry who were chosen for sequencing. The V gene lost 4 bases and the J gene lost 0 bases, with 19 bases spanning the gap. CDR1 is SGHVS, CDR2 FNYEAQ, per germline. CDR3 length equals 17 residues. The chain employs TRBV7-6 and TRBJ2-7, with a weak D call TRBD2 (6 bases). The sequence came from a human donor with aplastic anemia. Sequenced sample: sorted CD4+, CD8+, or CD8+CD57+ T cells (not recorded which) from PBMCs. The CDR3 spells CASSSIGGALSSYEQYF. In nucleotides, the CDR3 is TGTGCCAGCAGCTCGATAGGAGGGGCGCTAAGCTCCTACGAGCAGTACTTC. Full variable domain (outside the CDR3, taken from reference TRBV7-6 and TRBJ2-7): GAGVSQSPRYKVTKRGQDVALRCDPISGHVSLYWYRQALGQGPEFLTYFNYEAQQDKSGLPNDRFSAERPEGSISTLTIQRTEQRDSAMYRCASSSIGGALSSYEQYFGPGTRLTVT.